Below, 24 T cell receptor beta chains from the same sample are listed, as sequenced in a study of technical replicates of blood from a few donors. Here immunoSEQ multiplex PCR was the method, and the copy in TCRdb shows in-frame clones only, minus some. The repertoire holds about 88,000 clones, roughly 94% seen once, with 0.34% in the top ten. Sequencing was done on a sample of T cells isolated from PBMCs. These receptors all come from a human donor in good health.

V is TRBV4-3 and J is TRBJ1-2; D unresolved. The V end was cut by 0 bases, the J end by 4 bases, with 18 bases between. This CDR3 is 17 amino acids long. Per the germline V gene, CDR1 is LGHNA and CDR2 is YSLEER. CDR3 region: CASSQERQAIRSYGYTF. CDR3 bases: TGCGCCAGCAGCCAAGAGAGACAAGCTATTCGATCCTATGGCTACACCTTC.

This clone was recorded once. The chain has TRBV4-2 and TRBJ2-5; D not certain. The CDR3 contains 14 residues. Trimming took off 6 bases at V and 5 bases at J, with 16 bases between the two ends. CDR1 and CDR2 (germline): LGHNA, YNFKEQ. CDR3 nucleotides: TGTGCCAGCAGGATTCGAGTCAGGAACGAGACCCAGTACTTC. Its protein is CASRIRVRNETQYF.

J is TRBJ1-5 and V is TRBV19; D is possibly TRBD1 (6 bases). The V end lost 6 bases, the J end lost 0 bases, and 15 bases lay between the germline ends. CDR3 length: 16 amino acids. CDR1 is LNHDA and CDR2 is SQIVND in the germline V gene (reference sequence). The chain's CDR3 is CASRSTGQYSNQPQHF. CDR3 DNA: TGTGCCAGTAGGTCAACCGGACAGTATAGCAATCAGCCCCAGCATTTT.

This rearrangement joins TRBV28 to TRBJ1-5; D not certain. The CDR3 sequence is 15 residues long. CDR1 and CDR2 from the germline V gene are MDHEN and SYDVKM. Trimming pared 3 bases from V and 4 bases from J, leaving 13 bases between. CDR3 sequence: CASSFPGQANQPQHF. As DNA, the CDR3 is TGTGCCAGCAGTTTCCCTGGGCAGGCTAATCAGCCCCAGCATTTT.

This sequence joins TRBV18 and TRBJ2-1; 8 bases agree with TRBD2. The CDR3 contains 16 residues. After removal of 4 bases from V and 2 bases from J, the junction contained 7 bases not matched to a gene. Germline CDR1 and CDR2: KGHSH and LQKENI. The chain's CDR3 is CASSRPGGGTYNEQFF. CDR3 DNA sequence: TGTGCCAGCTCACGACCGGGCGGGGGGACCTACAATGAGCAGTTCTTC.

The chain joins TRBV27 to TRBJ2-5, with 10 bases fitting TRBD2. Trimming took 6 bases from V and 0 from J; bases not matched to a gene: 4. CDR1 is MNHEY and CDR2 is SMNVEV in the germline V gene (reference sequence). CDR3 length: 15 amino acids. In DNA, the CDR3 is TGTGCCAGCAGACCGGGACTAGCGAACCAAGAGACCCAGTACTTC. Translating it yields CASRPGLANQETQYF.

This clone occurred a few times. This chain uses TRBV19 with TRBJ1-2; D is ambiguous. CDR3 length: 13 amino acids. Germline V gene lookup returns CDR1 LNHDA and CDR2 SQIVND (reference sequence). V shed 3 bases and J shed 4 bases, with 9 bases lying between them. CDR3 amino acids: CASSMANSYGYTF. The CDR3 DNA follows: TGTGCCAGTAGTATGGCGAACAGCTATGGCTACACCTTC.

The V call is TRBV7-9, the J call TRBJ1-1; 7 positions agree with TRBD1. CDR3 length: 14 residues. After removal of 2 bases from V and 4 bases from J, the junction contained 4 bases not matched to a gene. Germline V gene sequence: CDR1 SEHNR, CDR2 FQNEAQ (reference sequence). CDR3 residues: CASSLQGDGTEAFF. In nucleotides, the CDR3 is TGTGCCAGCAGCTTACAGGGGGACGGCACTGAAGCTTTCTTT.

On this clone itself: Its ends do not fully match the called genes, so a read error is possible. The chain has TRBV7-2 and TRBJ1-2; D possibly corresponds to TRBD1 (6 bases). In germline, CDR1 is SGHTA, CDR2 FQGNSA. This CDR3 is 10 amino acids long. This chain's CDR3 is CLGGLDGYTF. The CDR3 nucleotides read TGCTTAGGGGGTCTGGATGGCTACACCTTC. Together with reference TRBV7-2 and TRBJ1-2, the CDR3 gives the full variable domain: GAGVSQSPSNKVTEKGKDVELRCDPISGHTALYWYRQSLGQGLEFLIYFQGNSAPDKSGLPSDRFSAERTGGSVSTLTIQRTQQEDSAVYLCLGGLDGYTFGSGTRLTVV.

The chain is built from TRBV29-1 and TRBJ2-1, with 11 positions matching TRBD1. J was trimmed by 8 bases and V by 7 bases; bases with no gene match: 7. This CDR3 spans 13 amino acids. Germline-derived CDR1 and CDR2 are SQVTM and ANQGSEA. The CDR3 region is CSAAGQGDDEQFF. DNA of the CDR3: TGCAGCGCTGCGGGACAGGGGGATGATGAGCAGTTCTTC.

A remark on this clone: At one of its ends the junction is not consistent with the germline gene, which may arise from a read error. CDR3 DNA: TGTGCCAGCAGCATAGAACTTAGCGGTAGCACAGATACGCAGTATTTT. This gives the protein CASSIELSGSTDTQYF. The gene calls are TRBV11-2 and TRBJ2-3; a weak D match, TRBD2 (6 bases). The germline gives CDR1 SGHAT, CDR2 FQNNGV. The CDR3 length is 16 residues.

This clone showed up just a few times. The CDR3 loop reads CASRQGYGYTF. DNA of the CDR3: TGTGCCAGCAGGCAGGGATATGGCTACACCTTC. V usage is TRBV6-5 and J usage is TRBJ1-2, with a possible D match to TRBD1 (5 bases). Trimming shortened V by 6 bases and J by 5 bases, and 7 bases separated the two germline ends. There are 11 residues in the CDR3. Germline V gene sequence: CDR1 MNHEY, CDR2 SVGAGI.

The chain has TRBV5-1 and TRBJ1-5, with D possibly matching TRBD1 (6 bases). Trimming removed 4 bases at V and 6 bases at J, with 17 bases between. Germline-derived CDR1 and CDR2 are SGHRS and YFSETQ. The CDR3 is 15 amino acids. This chain's CDR3 is CASSVTGSYGQPQHF. The CDR3 nucleotides read TGCGCCAGCAGCGTAACAGGGAGTTACGGTCAGCCCCAGCATTTT.

This clone was recorded once. The chain recombines TRBV7-2 with TRBJ1-1; 7 nucleotides line up with TRBD1. In germline, CDR1 is SGHTA, CDR2 FQGNSA. The CDR3 covers 15 residues. V was pared by 6 bases and J by 0 bases, with 7 bases of the junction left unmatched. The CDR3 protein is CASRQQGGLNTEAFF. The CDR3 DNA is TGTGCCAGCAGACAGCAAGGGGGCCTGAACACTGAAGCTTTCTTT.

The chain joins TRBV11-2 to TRBJ2-6; D not certain. The germline V gene has CDR1 SGHAT and CDR2 FQNNGV. V was clipped by 0 bases and J by 0 bases, with 3 bases between them. CDR3 size: 15 residues. Here the CDR3 reads CASSLDNSGANVLTF. In nucleotides, the CDR3 is TGTGCCAGCAGCTTAGACAACTCTGGGGCCAACGTCCTGACTTTC.

The chain joins TRBV7-3 to TRBJ2-1, with 8 nucleotides matching TRBD2. The germline gives CDR1 SGHTA, CDR2 FQGTGA. After removal of 0 bases from V and 4 bases from J, the junction contained 5 bases not matched to a gene. CDR3 length: 16 residues. For the CDR3, the DNA is TGTGCCAGCAGCTTAACTAGGAGCGGGGGATACAATGAGCAGTTCTTC. It specifies CASSLTRSGGYNEQFF.

The J gene is TRBJ2-4, the V gene TRBV5-1; a weak D match, TRBD1 (5 bases). Germline V gene data show CDR1 as SGHRS and CDR2 as YFSETQ. Trimming shortened V by 1 base and J by 0 bases, and 8 bases separated the two germline ends. CDR3 length: 15 residues. As DNA, the CDR3 is TGCGCCAGCAGCTTGTGGACACTAGCCAAAAACATTCAGTACTTC. This encodes CASSLWTLAKNIQYF.

V gene TRBV7-2 combines with J gene TRBJ1-1; 8 bases match TRBD1. Germline V gives CDR1 SGHTA, CDR2 FQGNSA. This CDR3 is 15 amino acids long. V trimming: 2 bases; J trimming: 6 bases; junction bases outside the gene matches: 8. The CDR3 sequence is CASSLRPGGFPEAFF. Written as DNA, the CDR3 is TGTGCCAGCAGCTTACGTCCAGGGGGCTTCCCTGAAGCTTTCTTT.

V and J are TRBV5-1 and TRBJ2-7, with a tentative D call TRBD2 (5 bases). V lost 7 bases and J 3 bases, leaving 8 bases between the germline ends. The CDR3 runs to 11 residues. Germline V CDR1 and CDR2: SGHRS, YFSETQ. The DNA for the CDR3 is TGCGCCAGCGGTGACTACTACGAGCAGTACTTC. Amino acids: CASGDYYEQYF.

Details on this clone: This sample includes further DNA sequences coding for the same CDR3. The chain employs TRBV9 and TRBJ1-5; D unclear. The germline V gene encodes CDR1 SGDLS and CDR2 YYNGEE. The CDR3 loop spans 15 amino acids. Trimming took off 0 bases at V and 0 bases at J, with 7 bases between the two ends. The CDR3, as DNA: TGTGCCAGCAGCGTAGGGGCCTATAGCAATCAGCCCCAGCATTTT. Protein product: CASSVGAYSNQPQHF.

This clone was seen a few times. This rearrangement joins TRBV7-2 to TRBJ1-1; D not certain. Germline CDR1 reads SGHTA; CDR2 reads FQGNSA. The CDR3 loop spans 12 amino acids. Trimming cost V 3 bases and J 5 bases, with 7 bases left between them. CDR3 coding DNA: TGTGCCAGCAGCTTTTCGCAGACTGAAGCTTTCTTT. Encoded protein: CASSFSQTEAFF.

The rearrangement joins TRBV7-9 to TRBJ2-3, with TRBD2 as a possible D gene (6 bases). The V gene's germline CDR1 is SEHNR and CDR2 FQNEAQ (reference sequence). The CDR3 extends over 12 amino acids. Trimming took off 7 bases at V and 5 bases at J, with 10 bases between the two ends. In nucleotides, the CDR3 is TGTGCCAGCATGCGGGATTTAGATACGCAGTATTTT. Protein: CASMRDLDTQYF.

The gene calls are TRBV7-2 and TRBJ2-2; D may be TRBD2 (6 bases). V lost 5 bases and J 5 bases, leaving 15 bases between the germline ends. Germline assignment: CDR1 SGHTA and CDR2 FQGNSA. This CDR3 region has 15 residues. As DNA, the CDR3 is TGTGCCAGCAGCCGCGGGGCGCGAAGGACCGGGGAGCTGTTTTTT. Its translation is CASSRGARRTGELFF.

The rearrangement uses TRBV25-1 and TRBJ1-4; D unresolved. Germline V CDR1 and CDR2: MGHDK, SYGVNS. V lost 2 bases and J lost 2, with 9 bases in between. This CDR3 contains 15 residues. In DNA form, the CDR3 reads TGTGCCAGCAGTGAAGCGGGGTTGACTAATGAAAAACTGTTTTTT. Its protein product is CASSEAGLTNEKLFF.